This entry describes one T cell receptor beta chain. Its antigen specificity is not known. Per-nucleotide qualities are absent, and no much larger clonotype sits a single base away. RNA was extracted using the RNeasy kit, and roughly 0.5 to 1 ug of the RNA was reverse transcribed with random hexamers. The immunoSEQ multiplex PCR assay, covering 54 Vbeta and 13 Jbeta segments, was used to amplify TCR beta CDR3 regions. PCR amplification bias was corrected by using a synthetic template baseline for primer optimization and computational correction. Per the authors' processing: Reads were annotated to V, D and J genes per IMGT and analyzed with immunoSEQ Analyzer, keeping only productive sequences. Clonality was computed as one minus Shannon entropy normalized by log2 of the number of productive unique sequences. Public and private clones were assessed among the 100 most prevalent clones of each patient and control. Clones were defined as Susac-specific when absent from the healthy and MS cohorts, from about 1,100 published viral clones and from other ImmuneACCESS disease sequences. Starting from the raw public reads, TCRdb applied fastp trimming at Q25, assembled clones with MiXCR and retained in-frame beta chains. Entries are consolidated by CDR3 protein sequence, retaining the most common genes and DNA. The V and J calls and clone size come from TCRdb's table, not from the authors' own analysis. The sample contains about 120,000 distinct CDR3 sequences, roughly 90% of them found a single time. The ten biggest clones cover roughly 0.11% of the sample.

This sample was included in a study of CD8 T cells in Susac syndrome (dated by TCRdb to between 2018 and 2021). Regarding the study in general: The study used repertoire sequencing to test whether antigen drove CD8+ T cell activation and differentiation in Susac syndrome. Clonality of the CD8+ T cell repertoire was compared between more than 9 healthy donors, approximately 14 Susac syndrome patients and roughly 16 multiple sclerosis patients.

The CDR3 numbers 15 residues from cysteine through phenylalanine. Only the CDR3 DNA stays, 45 bases, in frame from base 1. V and J are trimmed by 4 bases and 4 bases, and the gene matches miss 5 bases of the junction. In the germline V gene, CDR1 corresponds to SGHRS and CDR2 to YFSETQ. The full study reports these points: The study acknowledged that relatively few individuals were included in the TCR sequencing and HLA analysis.

Peripheral blood CD8+ and CD4+ T cells from healthy donors, Susac syndrome patients and multiple sclerosis patients were profiled using high-throughput TCR beta sequencing. Healthy donors were age- and sex-matched controls. Bulk CD8+ and CD4+ T cells were purified by magnetic negative isolation, while CD8+ TEMRA cells were enriched using FACS. Blood was collected in EDTA tubes and processed within 24 hours, with PBMCs isolated through density gradient centrifugation. PBMCs intended for TCR sequencing were cryopreserved in liquid nitrogen and were subsequently thawed in a 37 degrees C water bath. The sorted or isolated CD4+, CD8+ and CD8+ TEMRA cells reached a purity of at least 90%.

The TCR sequence derives from a human donor in good health. The sequenced sample was CD8+ T cells from PBMCs. The V and J segments used are TRBV5-1 and TRBJ2-5, and 12 junctional nucleotides match TRBD2. The CDR3 here reads CASSRGTSGSETQYF. The DNA sequence is given as TGCGCCAGCAGCCGTGGGACTAGCGGGTCAGAGACCCAGTACTTC.